Described below is a single T cell receptor (beta chain) sequence and its context. The table came from immunoSEQ multiplex PCR; TCRdb's copy has only in-frame clones and leaves some out. Of roughly 180,000 clones in the sample, 86% were seen once. The V and J ends lost 5 bases and 6 bases, in that order; junction bases with no gene match: 8. The CDR3 is 15 residues long. Per the germline V gene, CDR1 is MDHEN and CDR2 is SYDVKM. This record belongs to a study of blood T cell repertoires in COVID-19. Study-wide context: Nucleic acid was either cDNA or gDNA, and it came from T cells, B-cell-depleted T cells, or PBMCs.

The receptor was derived from a woman in her twenties or thirties with active or convalescent COVID-19. Source material: peripheral blood. The chain combines TRBV28 with TRBJ2-7, with 12 bases matching TRBD1. The CDR3: CASSGAGTGGGEQYF. The CDR3 nucleotides are TGTGCCAGCAGTGGCGCCGGGACAGGGGGCGGCGAGCAGTACTTC.